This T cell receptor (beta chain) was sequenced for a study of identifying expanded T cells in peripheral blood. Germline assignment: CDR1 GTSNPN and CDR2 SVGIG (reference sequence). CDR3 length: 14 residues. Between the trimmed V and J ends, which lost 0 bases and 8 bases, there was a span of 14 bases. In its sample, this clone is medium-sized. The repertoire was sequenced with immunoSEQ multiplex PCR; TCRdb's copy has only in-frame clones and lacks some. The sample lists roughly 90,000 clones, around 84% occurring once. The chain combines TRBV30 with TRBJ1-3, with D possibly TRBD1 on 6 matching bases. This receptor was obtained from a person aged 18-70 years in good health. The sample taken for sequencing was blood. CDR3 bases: TGTGCCTGGAGTGTCGGGGCAAAGGGGGACACCATATATTTT. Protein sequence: CAWSVGAKGDTIYF.